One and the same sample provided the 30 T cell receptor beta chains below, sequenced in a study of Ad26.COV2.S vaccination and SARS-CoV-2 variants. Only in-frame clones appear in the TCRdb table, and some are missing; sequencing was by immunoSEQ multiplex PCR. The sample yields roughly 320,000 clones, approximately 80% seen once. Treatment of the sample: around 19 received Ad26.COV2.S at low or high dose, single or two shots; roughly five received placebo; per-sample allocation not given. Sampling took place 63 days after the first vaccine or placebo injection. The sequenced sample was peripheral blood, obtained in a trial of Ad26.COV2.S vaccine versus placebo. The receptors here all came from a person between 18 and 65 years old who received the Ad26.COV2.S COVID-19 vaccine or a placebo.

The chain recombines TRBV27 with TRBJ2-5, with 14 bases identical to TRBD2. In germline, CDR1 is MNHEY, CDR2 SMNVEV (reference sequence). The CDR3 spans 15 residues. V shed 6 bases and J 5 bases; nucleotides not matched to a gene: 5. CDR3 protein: CASRRLAGGLETQYF. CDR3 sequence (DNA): TGTGCCAGCAGGCGACTAGCGGGGGGGCTTGAGACCCAGTACTTC.

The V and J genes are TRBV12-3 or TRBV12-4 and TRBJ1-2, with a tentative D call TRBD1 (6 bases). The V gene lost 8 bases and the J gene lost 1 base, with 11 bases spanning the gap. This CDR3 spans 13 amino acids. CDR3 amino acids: CASCGQNNYGYTF. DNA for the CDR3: TGTGCCAGCTGCGGACAGAATAACTATGGCTACACCTTC.

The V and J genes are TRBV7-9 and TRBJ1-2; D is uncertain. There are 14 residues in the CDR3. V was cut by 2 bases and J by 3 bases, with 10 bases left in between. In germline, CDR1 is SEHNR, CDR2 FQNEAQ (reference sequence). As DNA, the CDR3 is TGTGCCAGCAGCTTATTAACGGAAGACTATGGCTACACCTTC. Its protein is CASSLLTEDYGYTF.

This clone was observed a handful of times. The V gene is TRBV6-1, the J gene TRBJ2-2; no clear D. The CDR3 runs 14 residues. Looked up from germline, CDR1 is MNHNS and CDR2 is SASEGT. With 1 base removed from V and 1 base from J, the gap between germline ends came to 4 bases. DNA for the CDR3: TGTGCCAGCAGTGAAGGACAGAACACCGGGGAGCTGTTTTTT. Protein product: CASSEGQNTGELFF.

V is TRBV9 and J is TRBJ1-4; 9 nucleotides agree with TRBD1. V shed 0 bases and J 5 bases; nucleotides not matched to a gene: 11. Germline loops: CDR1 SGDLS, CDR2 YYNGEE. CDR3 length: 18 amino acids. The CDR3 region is CASSVEEVGTGLNEKLFF. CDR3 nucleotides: TGTGCCAGCAGCGTAGAGGAAGTGGGGACAGGGTTAAATGAAAAACTGTTTTTT.

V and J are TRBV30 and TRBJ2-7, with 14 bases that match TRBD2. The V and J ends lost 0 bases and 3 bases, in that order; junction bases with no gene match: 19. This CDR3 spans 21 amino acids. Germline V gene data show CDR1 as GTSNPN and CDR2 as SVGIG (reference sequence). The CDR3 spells CAWSVPVYQGLAGGLYYEQYF. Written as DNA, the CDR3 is TGTGCCTGGAGTGTACCCGTGTATCAAGGACTAGCGGGGGGCCTCTACTACGAGCAGTACTTC. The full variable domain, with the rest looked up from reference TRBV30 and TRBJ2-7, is SQTIHQWPATLVQPVGSPLSLECTVEGTSNPNLYWYRQAAGRGLQLLFYSVGIGQISSEVPQNLSASRPQDRQFILSSKKLLLSDSGFYLCAWSVPVYQGLAGGLYYEQYFGPGTRLTVT.

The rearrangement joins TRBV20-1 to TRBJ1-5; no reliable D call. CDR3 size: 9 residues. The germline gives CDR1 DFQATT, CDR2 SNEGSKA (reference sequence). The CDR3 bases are TGCAGCCCCCCCCAGCCCCAGCATTTT. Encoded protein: CSPPQPQHF.

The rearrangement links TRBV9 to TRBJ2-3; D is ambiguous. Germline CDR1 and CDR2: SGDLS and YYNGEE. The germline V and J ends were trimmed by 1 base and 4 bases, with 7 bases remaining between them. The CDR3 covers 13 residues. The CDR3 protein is CASSVLSSDTQYF. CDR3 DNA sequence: TGTGCCAGCAGCGTATTGAGTTCAGATACGCAGTATTTT.

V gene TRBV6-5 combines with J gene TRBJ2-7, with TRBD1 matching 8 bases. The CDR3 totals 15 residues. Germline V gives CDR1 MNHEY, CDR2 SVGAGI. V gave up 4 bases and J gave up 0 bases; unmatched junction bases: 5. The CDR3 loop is CASSSQGASSYEQYF. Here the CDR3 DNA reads TGTGCCAGCAGTTCCCAGGGGGCTAGCTCCTACGAGCAGTACTTC.

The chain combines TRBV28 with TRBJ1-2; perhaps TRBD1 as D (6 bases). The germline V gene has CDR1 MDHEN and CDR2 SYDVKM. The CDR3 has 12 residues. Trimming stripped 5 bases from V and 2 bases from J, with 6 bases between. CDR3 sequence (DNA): TGTGCCAGCAGTGACAGGAACTATGGCTACACCTTC. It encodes CASSDRNYGYTF.

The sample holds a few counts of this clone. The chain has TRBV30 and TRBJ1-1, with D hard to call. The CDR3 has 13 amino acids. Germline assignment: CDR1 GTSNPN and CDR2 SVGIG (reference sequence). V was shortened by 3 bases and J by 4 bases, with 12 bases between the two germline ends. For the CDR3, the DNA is TGTGCCTGGAGCTCATCCGGGAGCACTGAAGCTTTCTTT. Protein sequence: CAWSSSGSTEAFF.

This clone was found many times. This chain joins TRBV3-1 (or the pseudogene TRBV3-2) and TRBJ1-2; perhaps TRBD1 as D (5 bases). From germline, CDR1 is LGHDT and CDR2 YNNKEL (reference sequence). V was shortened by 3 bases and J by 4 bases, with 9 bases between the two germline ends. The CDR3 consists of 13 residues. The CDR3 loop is CASSHEGVYGYTF. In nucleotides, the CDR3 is TGTGCCAGCAGCCACGAAGGGGTCTATGGCTACACCTTC.

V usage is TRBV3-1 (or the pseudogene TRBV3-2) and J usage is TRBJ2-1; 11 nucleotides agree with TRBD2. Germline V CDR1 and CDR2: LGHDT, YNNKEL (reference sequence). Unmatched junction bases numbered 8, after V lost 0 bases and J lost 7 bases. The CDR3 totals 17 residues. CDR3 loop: CASSQDIASGGFNEQFF. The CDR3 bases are TGTGCCAGCAGCCAAGATATAGCTAGCGGGGGGTTTAATGAGCAGTTCTTC.

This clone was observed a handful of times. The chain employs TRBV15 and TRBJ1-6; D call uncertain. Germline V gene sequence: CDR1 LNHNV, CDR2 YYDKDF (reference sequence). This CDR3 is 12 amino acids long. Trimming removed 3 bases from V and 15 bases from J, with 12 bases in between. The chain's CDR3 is CATSSAVGLLHF. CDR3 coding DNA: TGTGCCACCAGCAGCGCCGTCGGCCTCCTCCACTTT.

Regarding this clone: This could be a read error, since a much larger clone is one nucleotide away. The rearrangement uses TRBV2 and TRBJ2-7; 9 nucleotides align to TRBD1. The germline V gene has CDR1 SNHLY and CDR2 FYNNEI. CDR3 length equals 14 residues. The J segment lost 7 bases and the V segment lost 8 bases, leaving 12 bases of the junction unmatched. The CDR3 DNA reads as TGTGCCAGCTGTGGGCGGGACAGGGTTGGGGAGCAGTACTTC. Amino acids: CASCGRDRVGEQYF.

CDR3 sequence (DNA): TGTGCCAGCAGGGCCCGAGGAGGAGGGAACACTGAAGCTTTCTTT. This codes for CASRARGGGNTEAFF. V and J are TRBV13 and TRBJ1-1; D call uncertain. CDR1 and CDR2 from the germline V gene are PRHDT and FYEKMQ (reference sequence). The CDR3 loop spans 15 amino acids. Between the trimmed V and J ends, which lost 6 bases and 1 base, there was a span of 15 bases.

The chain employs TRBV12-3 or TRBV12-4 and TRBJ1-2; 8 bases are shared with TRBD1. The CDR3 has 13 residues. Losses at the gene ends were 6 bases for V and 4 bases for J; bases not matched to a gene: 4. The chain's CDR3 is CASSLGTGYGYTF. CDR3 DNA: TGTGCCAGCAGCCTAGGGACAGGCTATGGCTACACCTTC.

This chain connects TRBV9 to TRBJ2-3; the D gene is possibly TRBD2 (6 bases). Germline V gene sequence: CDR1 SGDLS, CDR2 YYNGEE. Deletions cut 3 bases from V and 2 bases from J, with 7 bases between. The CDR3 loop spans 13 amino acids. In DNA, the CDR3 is TGTGCCAGCAGCGGGGGACTCACAGATACGCAGTATTTT. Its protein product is CASSGGLTDTQYF.

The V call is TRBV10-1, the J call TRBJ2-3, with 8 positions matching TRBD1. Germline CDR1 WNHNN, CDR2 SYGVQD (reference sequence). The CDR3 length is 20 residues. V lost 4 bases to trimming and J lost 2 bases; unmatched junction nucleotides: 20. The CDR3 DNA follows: TGCGCCAGCAGTGCAACACAGGGGGACCGTTCCGCCCTGGACACAGATACGCAGTATTTT. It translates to CASSATQGDRSALDTDTQYF.

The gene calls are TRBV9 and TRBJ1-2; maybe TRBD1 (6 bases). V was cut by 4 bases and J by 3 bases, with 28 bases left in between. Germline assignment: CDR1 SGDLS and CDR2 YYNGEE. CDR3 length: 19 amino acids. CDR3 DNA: TGTGCCAGCAGCCACACCGGACCCGCCCCGAACAGGGAACACTATGGCTACACCTTC. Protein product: CASSHTGPAPNREHYGYTF.

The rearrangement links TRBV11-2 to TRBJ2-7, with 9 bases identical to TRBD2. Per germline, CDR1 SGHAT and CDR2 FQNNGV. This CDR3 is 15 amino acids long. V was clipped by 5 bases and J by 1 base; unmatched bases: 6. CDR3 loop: CASSTGTSLSYEQYF. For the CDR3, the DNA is TGTGCCAGCAGCACCGGGACTAGCCTATCCTACGAGCAGTACTTC.

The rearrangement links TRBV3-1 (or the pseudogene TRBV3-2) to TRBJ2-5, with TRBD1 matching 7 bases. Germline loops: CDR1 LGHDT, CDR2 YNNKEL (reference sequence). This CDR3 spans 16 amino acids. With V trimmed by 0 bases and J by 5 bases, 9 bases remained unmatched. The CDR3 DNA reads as TGTGCCAGCAGCCAAGATTCAGTAGGGGGCCGGGAGACCCAGTACTTC. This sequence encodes CASSQDSVGGRETQYF.

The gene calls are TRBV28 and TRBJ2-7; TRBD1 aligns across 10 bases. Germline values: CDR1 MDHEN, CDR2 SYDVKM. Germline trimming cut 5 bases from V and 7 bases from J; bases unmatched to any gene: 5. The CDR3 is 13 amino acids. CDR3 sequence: CASSGTGVEEQYF. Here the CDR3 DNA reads TGTGCCAGCAGTGGGACAGGGGTAGAGGAGCAGTACTTC. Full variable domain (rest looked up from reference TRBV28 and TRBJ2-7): DVKVTQSSRYLVKRTGEKVFLECVQDMDHENMFWYRQDPGLGLRLIYFSYDVKMKEKGDIPEGYSVSREKKERFSLILESASTNQTSMYLCASSGTGVEEQYFGPGTRLTVT.

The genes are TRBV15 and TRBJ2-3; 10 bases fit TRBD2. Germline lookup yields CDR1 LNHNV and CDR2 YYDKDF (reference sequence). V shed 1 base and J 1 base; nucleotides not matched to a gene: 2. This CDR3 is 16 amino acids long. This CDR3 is CATSRVLAGGTDTQYF. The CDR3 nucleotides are TGTGCCACCAGCAGAGTGCTAGCGGGGGGCACAGATACGCAGTATTTT.

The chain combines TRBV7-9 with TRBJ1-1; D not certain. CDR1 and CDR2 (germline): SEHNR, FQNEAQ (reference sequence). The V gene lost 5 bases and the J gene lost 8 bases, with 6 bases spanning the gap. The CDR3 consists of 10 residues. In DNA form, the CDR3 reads TGTGCCAGCAGCAGCAGGGAAGCTTTCTTT. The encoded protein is CASSSREAFF.

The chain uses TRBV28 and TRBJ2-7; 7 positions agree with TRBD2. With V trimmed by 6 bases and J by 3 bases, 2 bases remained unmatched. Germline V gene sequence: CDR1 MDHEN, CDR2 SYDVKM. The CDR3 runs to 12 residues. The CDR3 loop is CASRRGYYEQYF. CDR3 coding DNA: TGTGCCAGCAGGCGGGGGTACTACGAGCAGTACTTC.

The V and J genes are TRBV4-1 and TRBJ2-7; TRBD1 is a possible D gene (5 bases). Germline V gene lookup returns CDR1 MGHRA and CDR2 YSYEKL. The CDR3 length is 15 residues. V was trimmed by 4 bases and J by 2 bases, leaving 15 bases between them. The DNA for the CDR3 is TGCGCCAGCAGCCCTAAGCTGGGGCAGACCTACGAGCAGTACTTC. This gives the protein CASSPKLGQTYEQYF.

The chain's CDR3 is CASRPSRGGAAEQFF. The CDR3 DNA follows: TGTGCCAGCAGGCCGTCGAGGGGGGGGGCTGCTGAGCAGTTCTTC. The chain carries TRBV6-5 and TRBJ2-1; weak D call: TRBD2 (7 bases). Germline lookup yields CDR1 MNHEY and CDR2 SVGAGI. CDR3 length: 15 residues. V lost 6 bases, J lost 9 bases, and 21 bases lay in between.

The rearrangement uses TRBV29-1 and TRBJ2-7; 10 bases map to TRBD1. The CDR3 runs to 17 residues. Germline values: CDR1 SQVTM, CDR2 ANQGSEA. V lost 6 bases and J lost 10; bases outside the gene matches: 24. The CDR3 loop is CSVGPKPDDRGHLTQYF. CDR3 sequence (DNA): TGCAGCGTCGGGCCCAAACCGGATGACAGGGGGCACTTAACTCAGTACTTC.

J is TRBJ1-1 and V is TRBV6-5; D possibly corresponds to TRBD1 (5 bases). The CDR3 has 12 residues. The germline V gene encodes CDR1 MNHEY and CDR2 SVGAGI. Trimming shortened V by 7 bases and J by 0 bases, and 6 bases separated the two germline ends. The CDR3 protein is CASMGVNTEAFF. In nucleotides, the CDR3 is TGTGCCAGCATGGGGGTGAACACTGAAGCTTTCTTT.